These T cell receptor beta chains were read from a single sample in a study of T-cell memory formation after mild COVID-19. TCRdb analysed the 5' RACE reads with MiXCR anew, one entry per CDR3 protein. The repertoire holds about 470,000 distinct CDR3 sequences, with over 15% as singletons. Sequencing input: PBMCs or a T cell subset sorted from them (not recorded which). The receptor source for this set is an adult woman who had mild COVID-19 (a few samples of this study predate the infection). Cell type and time point are not known. CDR3s include the opening cysteine and the closing phenylalanine or tryptophan. Each record gives: V gene, clone size, J gene, D gene, CDR3 DNA, CDR3 protein. A D gene is named only where the DNA matches it firmly. Only part of the rows carry a size: once, few, many, or a class if the clone is expanded.

v_gene: TRBV6-5; abundance: few; j_gene: TRBJ2-5; d_gene: TRBD1; CDR3nt: TGTGCCAGCAGTTACTTGTCAGGGGGCCAGGAGACCCAGTACTTC; CDR3aa: CASSYLSGGQETQYF
v_gene: TRBV6-6; abundance: few; j_gene: TRBJ2-7; d_gene: TRBD2; CDR3nt: TGTGCCAGCAGTTTACTAGCGGGAGACAGCGAGCAGTACTTC; CDR3aa: CASSLLAGDSEQYF
v_gene: TRBV5-1; abundance: .; j_gene: TRBJ2-5; d_gene: TRBD1; CDR3nt: TGCGCCAGCAGCTTCTTCCCACAGGGGGAAGAGACCCAGTACTTC; CDR3aa: CASSFFPQGEETQYF
v_gene: TRBV4-2; abundance: .; j_gene: TRBJ2-7; d_gene: .; CDR3nt: TGTGCCAGCAGCCAAGATGTCTACCTCGGAAGGGACGAGCAGTACTTC; CDR3aa: CASSQDVYLGRDEQYF
v_gene: TRBV4-3; abundance: few; j_gene: TRBJ2-4; d_gene: .; CDR3nt: TGCGCCAGCAGCCAAGAACTGAATGGGATCATTCAGTACTTC; CDR3aa: CASSQELNGIIQYF
v_gene: TRBV5-1; abundance: .; j_gene: TRBJ2-1; d_gene: .; CDR3nt: TGCGCCAGCAGCTTGGGAAAGACGGGGACCTACAATGAGCAGTTCTTC; CDR3aa: CASSLGKTGTYNEQFF
v_gene: TRBV7-3; abundance: .; j_gene: TRBJ2-7; d_gene: .; CDR3nt: TGTGCCAGCAGCTCAATACAAGGCTACGAGCAGTACTTC; CDR3aa: CASSSIQGYEQYF
v_gene: TRBV29-1; abundance: few; j_gene: TRBJ2-5; d_gene: TRBD2; CDR3nt: TGCAGCCTGGGGGGGGAGACCCAGTACTTC; CDR3aa: CSLGGETQYF
v_gene: TRBV23-1; abundance: .; j_gene: TRBJ2-2; d_gene: .; CDR3nt: TGCGCCAGCAGTCAGGGGAGGGAGGGGGCTACGAACACCGGGGAGCTGTTTTTT; CDR3aa: CASSQGREGATNTGELFF
v_gene: TRBV6-2/TRBV6-3; abundance: .; j_gene: TRBJ2-5; d_gene: TRBD2; CDR3nt: TGTGCCAGCAGTTACTCGATAGCTAGCGGCAGGGAGACCCAGTACTTC; CDR3aa: CASSYSIASGRETQYF
v_gene: TRBV12-3/TRBV12-4; abundance: .; j_gene: TRBJ2-2; d_gene: .; CDR3nt: TGTGCCAGCACGAGCGGGTCAGACACCGGGGAGCTGTTTTTT; CDR3aa: CASTSGSDTGELFF
v_gene: TRBV3-2; abundance: few; j_gene: TRBJ2-2; d_gene: .; CDR3nt: TGTGCCAGCAGCCAAGATCCCCCAGGGGACTATGGGACCGGGGAGCTGTTTTTT; CDR3aa: CASSQDPPGDYGTGELFF
v_gene: TRBV7-9; abundance: .; j_gene: TRBJ2-3; d_gene: .; CDR3nt: TGTGCCAGCAGCCCCTTACGAGTGGGCACAGATACGCAGTATTTT; CDR3aa: CASSPLRVGTDTQYF
v_gene: TRBV6-1; abundance: .; j_gene: TRBJ2-7; d_gene: .; CDR3nt: TGTGCCAGCAGCGCCCGACCCCGGGACCTCTCCTACGAGCAGTACTTC; CDR3aa: CASSARPRDLSYEQYF
v_gene: TRBV29-1; abundance: few; j_gene: TRBJ2-1; d_gene: .; CDR3nt: TGCAGCGCCGATGAAGGGTCTCGGGGCCTCTCCTACAATGAGCAGTTCTTC; CDR3aa: CSADEGSRGLSYNEQFF
v_gene: TRBV2; abundance: few; j_gene: TRBJ1-6; d_gene: .; CDR3nt: TGTGCCAGCAGCGACACAGCGACAGGCTCACCCCTCCACTTT; CDR3aa: CASSDTATGSPLHF
v_gene: TRBV5-1; abundance: few; j_gene: TRBJ2-5; d_gene: .; CDR3nt: TGCGCCAGCAGCTTTCTTTCCGGGACCCGAAACCAAGAGACCCAGTACTTC; CDR3aa: CASSFLSGTRNQETQYF
v_gene: TRBV7-9; abundance: .; j_gene: TRBJ2-7; d_gene: .; CDR3nt: TGTGCCAGCAGCTTAGATCGCAAGGGGCGTTACGAGCAGTACTTC; CDR3aa: CASSLDRKGRYEQYF
v_gene: TRBV29-1; abundance: few; j_gene: TRBJ1-1; d_gene: .; CDR3nt: TGCAGCGGGCGGACGGTGAACACTGAAGCTTTCTTT; CDR3aa: CSGRTVNTEAFF
v_gene: TRBV6-1; abundance: few; j_gene: TRBJ1-1; d_gene: .; CDR3nt: TGTGCCAGCAGGGAAGTACTCAACACTGAAGCTTTCTTT; CDR3aa: CASREVLNTEAFF
v_gene: TRBV4-3; abundance: .; j_gene: TRBJ2-3; d_gene: TRBD1; CDR3nt: TGCGCCAGCAGCCAAGAATATTTGGACAGGGAAGTCATTGATACGCAGTATTTT; CDR3aa: CASSQEYLDREVIDTQYF
v_gene: TRBV5-1; abundance: few; j_gene: TRBJ2-3; d_gene: TRBD1; CDR3nt: TGCGCCAGCAGCTTCGACAGGGGTAGCACAGATACGCAGTATTTT; CDR3aa: CASSFDRGSTDTQYF
v_gene: TRBV5-1; abundance: .; j_gene: TRBJ2-3; d_gene: .; CDR3nt: TGCGCCAGCAGCCTGGGGTATGAAGGGACAGATACGCAGTATTTT; CDR3aa: CASSLGYEGTDTQYF
v_gene: TRBV2; abundance: .; j_gene: TRBJ2-3; d_gene: TRBD1; CDR3nt: TGTGCCAGCAGATCACGACAGGGATCAGATACGCAGTATTTT; CDR3aa: CASRSRQGSDTQYF
v_gene: TRBV20-1; abundance: few; j_gene: TRBJ2-1; d_gene: .; CDR3nt: TGCAGTGCTAGAGCTCCGGGACGTTCGTACAATGAGCAGTTCTTC; CDR3aa: CSARAPGRSYNEQFF